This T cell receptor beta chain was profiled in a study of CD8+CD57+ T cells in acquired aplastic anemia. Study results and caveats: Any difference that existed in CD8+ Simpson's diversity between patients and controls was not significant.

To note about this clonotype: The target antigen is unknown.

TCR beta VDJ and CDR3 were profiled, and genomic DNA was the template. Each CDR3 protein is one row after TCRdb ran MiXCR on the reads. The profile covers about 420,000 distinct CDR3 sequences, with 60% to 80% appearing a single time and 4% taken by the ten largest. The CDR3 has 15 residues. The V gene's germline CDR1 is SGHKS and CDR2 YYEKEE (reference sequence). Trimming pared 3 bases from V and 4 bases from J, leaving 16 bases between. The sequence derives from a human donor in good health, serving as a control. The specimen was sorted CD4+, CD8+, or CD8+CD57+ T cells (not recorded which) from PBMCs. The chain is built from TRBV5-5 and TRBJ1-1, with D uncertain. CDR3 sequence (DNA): TGTGCCAGCAGCTCCCCCTCCGGGGTGGTCACTGAAGCTTTCTTT. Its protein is CASSSPSGVVTEAFF.